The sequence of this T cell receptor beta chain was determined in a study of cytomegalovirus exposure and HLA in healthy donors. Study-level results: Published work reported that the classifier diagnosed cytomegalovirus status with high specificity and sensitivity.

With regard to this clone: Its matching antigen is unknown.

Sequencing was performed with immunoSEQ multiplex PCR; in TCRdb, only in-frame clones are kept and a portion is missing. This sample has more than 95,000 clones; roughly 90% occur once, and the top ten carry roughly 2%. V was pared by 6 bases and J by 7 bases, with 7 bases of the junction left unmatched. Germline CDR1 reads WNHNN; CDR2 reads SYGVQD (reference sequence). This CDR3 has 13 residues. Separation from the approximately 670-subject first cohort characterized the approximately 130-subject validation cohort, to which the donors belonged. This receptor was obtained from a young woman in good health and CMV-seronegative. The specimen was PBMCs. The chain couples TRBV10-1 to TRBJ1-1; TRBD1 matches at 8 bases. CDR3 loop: CASRVDREGEAFF. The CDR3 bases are TGCGCCAGCAGGGTGGACAGGGAGGGTGAAGCTTTCTTT.